This T cell receptor (beta chain) stems from a study of blood T cells in healthy people across ages. Study outcomes and limitations: With donor CMV status unknown, expanded clonotype changes were possibly confounded. Both higher diversity and more naive CD4+ cells marked long-lived donors when set against aged donors.

A word on this clonotype: Antigen specificity is unknown.

Germline CDR1 SGHRS, CDR2 YFSETQ. The CDR3 is 12 amino acids. V trimming: 5 bases; J trimming: 8 bases; junction bases outside the gene matches: 5. For every donor, a draw yielded around 10 milliliters of peripheral blood. A sample-barcoded 5' primer and a J-beta primer mix were used in a second PCR of roughly 7 to 11 cycles. TCRdb analysed the 5' RACE reads with MiXCR anew, one entry per CDR3 protein. The sample carries roughly 1.7 million distinct CDR3 sequences, around 35% recorded once. Sequenced sample: blood. The sequence came from a woman aged 25-40 years in good health. The chain employs TRBV5-1 and TRBJ1-2; 8 bases match TRBD1. The CDR3 DNA reads as TGCGCCAGCAGTGAGACAGGGGACGGCTACACCTTC. It yields the protein CASSETGDGYTF.